This T cell receptor (beta chain) came from a study of blood T cells in healthy people across ages. General study points: Strong correlation existed between TCR beta diversity and naive T cell percentage.

The authors extracted at least 5.5 micrograms of total RNA per sample. V lost 1 base, J lost 2 bases, and 6 bases lay in between. This CDR3 spans 14 amino acids. Germline V gene lookup returns CDR1 SGHTA and CDR2 FQGNSA. About this clonotype: Its specificity is not known.

A second PCR of roughly 7 to 11 cycles used a sample-barcoded 5' primer and a J-beta primer mix. MiXCR, run by TCRdb on the 5' RACE reads, gives a single entry per CDR3 protein. The data show roughly 1.5 million distinct CDR3 sequences, around 40% seen once. The source of this sequence is a woman aged 18 to 35 in good health. The V gene is TRBV7-2, the J gene TRBJ2-1; D is unresolved. Sample: blood. The CDR3 DNA reads as TGTGCCAGCAGCTTAGTGGTGCCCTACAATGAGCAGTTCTTC. This encodes CASSLVVPYNEQFF.